This TCR beta chain was captured by sequencing in a study of cytotoxic CD8 clonotypes in ibrutinib-treated CLL. Some clones are missing from TCRdb's copy, which holds only in-frame ones; the method was immunoSEQ multiplex PCR. The data hold 150,000 to 200,000 clones, with about 88% observed a single time. With regard to this clone: Its specificity is unknown.

Trimming cost V 5 bases and J 0 bases, with 10 bases left between them. CDR3 length equals 15 residues. Germline V gives CDR1 MNHEY, CDR2 SMNVEV (reference sequence). Study-level points and caveats: Public clonotypes were seen rarely and were contracted or stable on treatment.

This chain joins TRBV27 and TRBJ1-4; D perhaps matches TRBD1 (5 bases). The clonotype was recovered from a human donor with chronic lymphocytic leukemia. The sequences come from PBMCs, collected at disease progression, from a patient treated with ibrutinib. The CDR3 DNA follows: TGTGCCAGCAGTCCCTGGGGGGCAACTAATGAAAAACTGTTTTTT. Translated, it gives CASSPWGATNEKLFF.